The clone carrying this T cell receptor (beta chain) has only one observation. These data are taken from a study of T cell changes during pregnancy in multiple sclerosis. Trimming at V came to 1 base and at J to 7 bases, leaving 11 bases not matched to a gene. Germline CDR1 reads SGHAT; CDR2 reads FQNNGV. The CDR3 sequence is 17 residues long. Sequencing was performed with immunoSEQ multiplex PCR; in TCRdb, only in-frame clones are kept and a portion is missing. This sample has about 77,000 clones, with 90% to 95% found just once. The source of this sequence is a female donor in good health, enrolled as a control in a pregnancy study. The gene calls are TRBV11-2 and TRBJ2-1; TRBD2 matches 9 bases. The sequences come from peripheral blood, collected after pregnancy. The CDR3, as DNA: TGTGCCAGCAGCTTAGGGGGATGGCGGGGGGGCCTTAATGAGCAGTTCTTC. This gives the protein CASSLGGWRGGLNEQFF.